Listed here are 21 T cell receptor beta chains from one sample, sequenced in a study of T-cell memory formation after mild COVID-19. TCRdb analysed the 5' RACE reads with MiXCR anew, one entry per CDR3 protein. The table shows about 350,000 distinct CDR3 sequences, with around 15% occurring only once. Sequenced: PBMCs or a T cell subset sorted from them (not recorded which). These receptors originate from a man between 18 and 29 years old who had mild COVID-19 (a few samples of this study predate the infection). Cell type and time point are not known.

This clonotype came up a few times. The genes are TRBV19 and TRBJ1-3; D uncertain. Germline V gives CDR1 LNHDA, CDR2 SQIVND (reference sequence). The CDR3 length is 12 residues. V dropped 6 bases and J dropped 4 bases, with 7 bases sitting between them. The chain's CDR3 is CASSKRGNTIYF. Here the CDR3 DNA reads TGTGCCAGTAGCAAACGCGGAAACACCATATATTTT.

This clonotype was counted a few times. The chain joins TRBV6-1 to TRBJ1-1, with D uncertain. This CDR3 is 15 amino acids long. V lost 6 bases and J 0 bases, leaving 14 bases between the germline ends. Germline CDR1 and CDR2: MNHNS and SASEGT. The CDR3 DNA reads TGTGCCAGCAGAGGAGAAAGGCTGTTGAACACTGAAGCTTTCTTT. Its protein product is CASRGERLLNTEAFF.

The gene calls are TRBV7-2 and TRBJ1-6; 7 bases align to TRBD1. The CDR3 has 14 residues. Trimming removed 6 bases from V and 10 bases from J; junction bases left unmatched: 9. The germline V gene encodes CDR1 SGHTA and CDR2 FQGNSA. In nucleotides, the CDR3 is TGTGCCAGCAGACCTACAGGGGTCGAATCACCCCTCCACTTT. Translating it yields CASRPTGVESPLHF. The full variable domain, in which reference TRBV7-2 and TRBJ1-6 provide the parts outside the CDR3, is GAGVSQSPSNKVTEKGKDVELRCDPISGHTALYWYRQSLGQGLEFLIYFQGNSAPDKSGLPSDRFSAERTGGSVSTLTIQRTQQEDSAVYLCASRPTGVESPLHFGNGTRLTVT.

The chain employs TRBV5-4 and TRBJ2-5, with D unclear. V lost 0 bases and J lost 5, with 14 bases in between. Germline V lookup: CDR1 SGHNT, CDR2 YYREEE (reference sequence). This CDR3 comprises 15 residues. CDR3: CASSLEVRGAETQYF. The CDR3 region has the DNA TGTGCCAGCAGCTTGGAAGTCCGCGGCGCGGAGACCCAGTACTTC.

V usage is TRBV27 and J usage is TRBJ1-5, with 8 bases fitting TRBD1. J was trimmed by 2 bases and V by 4 bases; bases with no gene match: 10. This CDR3 is 17 amino acids long. Germline V gives CDR1 MNHEY, CDR2 SMNVEV (reference sequence). As DNA, the CDR3 is TGTGCCAGCAGTTCACGACCCGGGGGACAGGGCAATCAGCCCCAGCATTTT. It is translated as CASSSRPGGQGNQPQHF.

V usage is TRBV20-1 and J usage is TRBJ2-3; maybe TRBD2 (8 bases). V was trimmed by 6 bases and J by 1 base, leaving 20 bases between them. Germline CDR1 and CDR2: DFQATT and SNEGSKA (reference sequence). The CDR3 covers 16 residues. The CDR3 is CSANDRVGGGTDTQYF. Here the CDR3 DNA reads TGCAGTGCAAACGACAGGGTCGGGGGGGGCACAGATACGCAGTATTTT.

V usage is TRBV5-1 and J usage is TRBJ2-3; tentatively, D is TRBD1 or TRBD2 (5 bases each). V was trimmed by 0 bases and J by 6 bases, leaving 14 bases between them. The germline gives CDR1 SGHRS, CDR2 YFSETQ. The CDR3 contains 15 residues. This CDR3 reads CASSLVGESGDTQYF. The CDR3 nucleotides read TGCGCCAGCAGCTTGGTAGGGGAGTCGGGGGATACGCAGTATTTT.

CDR3 region: CASSYDRGNTEAFF. The CDR3 nucleotides are TGTGCCAGCAGTTACGACAGGGGGAACACTGAAGCTTTCTTT. The rearrangement uses TRBV6-5 and TRBJ1-1, with TRBD1 matching over 8 bases. CDR1 is MNHEY and CDR2 is SVGAGI in the germline V gene. V trimming: 2 bases; J trimming: 1 base; junction bases outside the gene matches: 0. The CDR3 sequence is 14 residues long.

The chain links TRBV20-1 to TRBJ2-1; 9 bases line up with TRBD2. With 6 bases clipped from V and 6 bases from J, the junction kept 9 bases outside the gene matches. This CDR3 has 14 residues. Germline lookup yields CDR1 DFQATT and CDR2 SNEGSKA (reference sequence). The DNA for the CDR3 is TGCAGTGCCCACTTCGGGCGGGGGGGCAATGAGCAGTTCTTC. Residues: CSAHFGRGGNEQFF.

This clonotype has a handful of counts. The chain couples TRBV19 to TRBJ1-1, with D unclear. Germline-derived CDR1 and CDR2 are LNHDA and SQIVND (reference sequence). Trimming removed 3 bases at V and 7 bases at J, with 15 bases between. This CDR3 contains 14 residues. For the CDR3, the DNA is TGTGCCAGTAGTATTGCGACGGAGGTCCTTGAAGCTTTCTTT. This translates into CASSIATEVLEAFF.

This clonotype has more than one count but fewer than ten. The chain couples TRBV5-6 to TRBJ2-1; D may match TRBD1 or TRBD2 (5 bases each). The CDR3 is 13 amino acids. The germline V gene encodes CDR1 SGHDT and CDR2 YYEEEE. V shed 4 bases and J shed 9 bases, with 14 bases lying between them. CDR3 region: CASSRDGMGEQFF. The CDR3, as DNA: TGTGCCAGCAGCAGGGACGGGATGGGTGAGCAGTTCTTC.

This rearrangement joins TRBV6-2 or TRBV6-3 to TRBJ1-2; D ambiguous. Trimming shortened V by 0 bases and J by 0 bases, and 8 bases separated the two germline ends. The CDR3 loop spans 15 amino acids. Looked up from germline, CDR1 is MNHEY and CDR2 is SVGEGT. The CDR3 loop reads CASSYSLNANYGYTF. In DNA form, the CDR3 reads TGTGCCAGCAGTTACTCCCTGAACGCTAACTATGGCTACACCTTC.

This clonotype was counted between two and nine times. The J gene is TRBJ1-5, the V gene TRBV6-5; D ambiguous. V was cut by 8 bases and J by 0 bases, with 8 bases left in between. CDR1 and CDR2 from the germline V gene are MNHEY and SVGAGI. The CDR3 contains 13 residues. The CDR3: CASQVNSNQPQHF. The CDR3 DNA follows: TGTGCCAGCCAAGTAAATAGCAATCAGCCCCAGCATTTT.

This clonotype occurred many times. This chain links TRBV12-3 or TRBV12-4 with TRBJ2-4, with 10 bases aligning to TRBD1. With 4 bases clipped from V and 6 bases from J, the junction kept 3 bases outside the gene matches. This CDR3 is built from 14 residues. The CDR3 region is CASSSDRGSNIQYF. CDR3 DNA: TGTGCCAGCAGTTCGGACAGGGGGTCAAACATTCAGTACTTC.

This chain joins TRBV6-6 and TRBJ1-2; possibly TRBD1 for D (6 bases). The CDR3 loop spans 12 amino acids. V was cut by 7 bases and J by 6 bases, with 12 bases left in between. Looked up from germline, CDR1 is MNHNY and CDR2 is SVGAGI (reference sequence). In DNA form, the CDR3 reads TGTGCCAGCACCACCCCAGGGGATGGCTACACCTTC. This codes for CASTTPGDGYTF.

This clonotype has just a few counts. This sequence joins TRBV5-5 and TRBJ2-3; perhaps TRBD1 as D (6 bases). This CDR3 has 17 amino acids. Trimming took 1 base from V and 0 from J, leaving 15 bases between them. The germline CDR1 and CDR2 sequences are SGHKS and YYEKEE (reference sequence). In nucleotides, the CDR3 is TGTGCCAGCAGCTTGAATGGCAGGGGAGTAAGCACAGATACGCAGTATTTT. This translates into CASSLNGRGVSTDTQYF.

V gene TRBV2 combines with J gene TRBJ2-2; 9 positions agree with TRBD1. CDR1 is SNHLY and CDR2 is FYNNEI in the germline V gene. CDR3 length equals 13 residues. The trim removed 6 bases at V and 6 bases at J, leaving 2 bases unmatched. The CDR3 region is CASRDRGAGELFF. The CDR3 DNA follows: TGTGCCAGCAGGGACAGGGGTGCCGGGGAGCTGTTTTTT. The entire variable domain, with the rest obtained from reference TRBV2 and TRBJ2-2, is as follows: EPEVTQTPSHQVTQMGQEVILRCVPISNHLYFYWYRQILGQKVEFLVSFYNNEISEKSEIFDDQFSVERPDGSNFTLKIRSTKLEDSAMYFCASRDRGAGELFFGEGSRLTVL.

J is TRBJ1-2 and V is TRBV4-3; possible D gene TRBD1, 5 bases. CDR1 is LGHNA, CDR2 YSLEER, per germline. The CDR3 has 14 residues. The V gene lost 0 bases and the J gene lost 9 bases, with 14 bases spanning the gap. CDR3 sequence: CASSQDGGARSYTF. The CDR3 coding sequence is TGCGCCAGCAGCCAAGACGGAGGGGCGCGTAGCTACACCTTC.

This clonotype was seen ten or more times. The chain links TRBV11-2 to TRBJ2-1; D is uncertain. The V end lost 0 bases, the J end lost 0 bases, and 9 bases lay between the germline ends. Germline assignment: CDR1 SGHAT and CDR2 FQNNGV. The CDR3 runs to 16 residues. The chain's CDR3 is CASSLDLSSSYNEQFF. Here the CDR3 DNA reads TGTGCCAGCAGCTTAGATCTTTCTAGCTCCTACAATGAGCAGTTCTTC. Combining the CDR3 with reference TRBV11-2 and TRBJ2-1 gives the whole variable domain EAGVAQSPRYKIIEKRQSVAFWCNPISGHATLYWYQQILGQGPKLLIQFQNNGVVDDSQLPKDRFSAERLKGVDSTLKIQPAKLEDSAVYLCASSLDLSSSYNEQFFGPGTRLTVL.

CDR3 DNA: TGTGCCAGCAGCTTAGTGCAGGGGAAGTTAACAGATACGCAGTATTTT. Amino acid sequence: CASSLVQGKLTDTQYF. The chain recombines TRBV7-2 with TRBJ2-3, with TRBD1 as a possible D gene (6 bases). CDR3 length equals 16 residues. Trimming took 1 base from V and 3 from J, leaving 14 bases between them. Germline V gene data show CDR1 as SGHTA and CDR2 as FQGNSA.

At least ten counts were recorded for this clonotype. This chain joins TRBV4-1 and TRBJ2-7; 7 bases agree with TRBD1. The germline CDR1 and CDR2 sequences are MGHRA and YSYEKL. V lost 4 bases to trimming and J lost 1 base; unmatched junction nucleotides: 10. This CDR3 spans 16 amino acids. In DNA form, the CDR3 reads TGCGCCAGCAGCCTGGACAGGTACAGACCTTCCTACGAGCAGTACTTC. Its translation is CASSLDRYRPSYEQYF.